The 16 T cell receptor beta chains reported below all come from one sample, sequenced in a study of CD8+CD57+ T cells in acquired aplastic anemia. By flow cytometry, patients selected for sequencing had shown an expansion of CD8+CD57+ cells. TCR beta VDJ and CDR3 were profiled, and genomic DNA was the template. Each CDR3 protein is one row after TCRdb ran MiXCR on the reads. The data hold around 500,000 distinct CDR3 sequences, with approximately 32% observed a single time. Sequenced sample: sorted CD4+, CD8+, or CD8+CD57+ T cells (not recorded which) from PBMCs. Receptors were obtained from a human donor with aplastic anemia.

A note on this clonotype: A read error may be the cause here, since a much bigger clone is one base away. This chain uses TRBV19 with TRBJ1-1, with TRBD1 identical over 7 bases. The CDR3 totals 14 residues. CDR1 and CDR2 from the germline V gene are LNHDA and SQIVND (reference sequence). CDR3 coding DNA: TGTGCCAGTAGTAGACAGGGCAGGGCCACTAAAGCTTTCTTT. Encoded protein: CASSRQGRATKAFF.

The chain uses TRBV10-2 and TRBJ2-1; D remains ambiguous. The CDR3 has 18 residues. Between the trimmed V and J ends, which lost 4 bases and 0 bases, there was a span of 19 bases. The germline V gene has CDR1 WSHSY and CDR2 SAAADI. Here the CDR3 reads CASSGAGSSASSYNEQFF. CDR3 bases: TGCGCCAGCAGTGGGGCTGGCTCAAGCGCGAGCTCCTACAATGAGCAGTTCTTC.

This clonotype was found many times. This chain's CDR3 is CATSRGGPGQETQYF. In DNA, the CDR3 is TGTGCCACCAGCAGAGGAGGGCCTGGCCAAGAGACCCAGTACTTC. J is TRBJ2-5 and V is TRBV15; the D gene is possibly TRBD2 (5 bases). Germline loops: CDR1 LNHNV, CDR2 YYDKDF (reference sequence). The V gene lost 1 base and the J gene lost 1 base, with 10 bases spanning the gap. The CDR3 consists of 15 residues. Combining the CDR3 with reference TRBV15 and TRBJ2-5 gives the whole variable domain DAMVIQNPRYQVTQFGKPVTLSCSQTLNHNVMYWYQQKSSQAPKLLFHYYDKDFNNEADTPDNFQSRRPNTSFCFLDIRSPGLGDTAMYLCATSRGGPGQETQYFGPGTRLLVL.

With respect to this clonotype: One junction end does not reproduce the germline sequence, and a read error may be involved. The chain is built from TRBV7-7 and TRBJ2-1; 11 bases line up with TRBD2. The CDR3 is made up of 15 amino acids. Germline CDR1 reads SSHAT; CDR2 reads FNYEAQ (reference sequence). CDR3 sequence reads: CASSLDSGGANEQFF. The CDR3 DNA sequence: TGTGCTAGCAGCTTAGATAGCGGGGGGGCGAATGAGCAGTTCTTC.

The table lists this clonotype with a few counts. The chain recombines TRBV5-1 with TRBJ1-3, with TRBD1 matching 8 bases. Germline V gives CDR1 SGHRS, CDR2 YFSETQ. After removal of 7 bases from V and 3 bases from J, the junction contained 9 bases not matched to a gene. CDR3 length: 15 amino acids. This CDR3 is CASAGTGLIGNTIYF. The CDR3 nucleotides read TGCGCCAGCGCCGGGACAGGCCTAATTGGAAACACCATATATTTT.

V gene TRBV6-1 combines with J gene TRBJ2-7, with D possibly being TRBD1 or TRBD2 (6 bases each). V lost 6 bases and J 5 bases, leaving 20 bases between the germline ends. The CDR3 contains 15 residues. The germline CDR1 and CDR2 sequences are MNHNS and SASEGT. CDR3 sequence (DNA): TGTGCCAGCAGGGGGGGCATTTGGGGTACCCACGAGCAGTACTTC. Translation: CASRGGIWGTHEQYF.

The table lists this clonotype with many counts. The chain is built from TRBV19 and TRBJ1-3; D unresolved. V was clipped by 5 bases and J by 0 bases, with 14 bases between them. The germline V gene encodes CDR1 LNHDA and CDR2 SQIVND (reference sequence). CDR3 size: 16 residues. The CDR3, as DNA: TGTGCCAGTAGTTCTTGGACGGCAAGCTCTGGAAACACCATATATTTT. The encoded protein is CASSSWTASSGNTIYF. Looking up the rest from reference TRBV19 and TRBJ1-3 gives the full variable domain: DGGITQSPKYLFRKEGQNVTLSCEQNLNHDAMYWYRQDPGQGLRLIYYSQIVNDFQKGDIAEGYSVSREKKESFPLTVTSAQKNPTAFYLCASSSWTASSGNTIYFGEGSWLTVV.

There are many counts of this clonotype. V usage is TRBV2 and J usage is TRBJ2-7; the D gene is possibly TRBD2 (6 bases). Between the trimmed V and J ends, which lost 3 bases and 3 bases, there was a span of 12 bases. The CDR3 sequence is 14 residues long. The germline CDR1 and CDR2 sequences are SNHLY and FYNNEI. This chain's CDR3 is CASSDGTHNYEQYF. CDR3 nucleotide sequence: TGTGCCAGCAGTGACGGGACTCACAACTACGAGCAGTACTTC.

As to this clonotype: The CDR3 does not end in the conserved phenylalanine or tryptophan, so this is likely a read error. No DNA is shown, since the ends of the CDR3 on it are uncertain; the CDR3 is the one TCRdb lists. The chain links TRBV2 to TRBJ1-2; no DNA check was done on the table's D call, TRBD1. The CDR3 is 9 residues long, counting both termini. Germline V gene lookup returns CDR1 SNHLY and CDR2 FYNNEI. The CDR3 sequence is CASSEQGQG.

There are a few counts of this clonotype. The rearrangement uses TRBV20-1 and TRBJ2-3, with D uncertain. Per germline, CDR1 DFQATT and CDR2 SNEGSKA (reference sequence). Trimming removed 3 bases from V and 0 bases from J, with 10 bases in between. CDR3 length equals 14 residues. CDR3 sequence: CSARTVPSTDTQYF. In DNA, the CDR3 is TGCAGTGCTAGGACGGTTCCTAGCACAGATACGCAGTATTTT.

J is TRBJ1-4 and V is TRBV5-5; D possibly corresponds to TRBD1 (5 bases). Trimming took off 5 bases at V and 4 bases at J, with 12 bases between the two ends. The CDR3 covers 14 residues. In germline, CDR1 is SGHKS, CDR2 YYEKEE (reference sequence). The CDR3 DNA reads TGTGCCAGCAGTTCGGGACCGATTAATGAAAAACTGTTTTTT. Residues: CASSSGPINEKLFF.

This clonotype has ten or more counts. The CDR3 region is CASSIVAGRATDTQYF. The CDR3 DNA reads as TGTGCCAGTAGTATCGTGGCCGGGAGGGCGACAGATACGCAGTATTTT. This rearrangement joins TRBV19 to TRBJ2-3; 8 nucleotides match TRBD2. J lost 3 bases, V lost 3 bases, and 8 bases had no gene match. Germline CDR1 and CDR2: LNHDA and SQIVND (reference sequence). The CDR3 is 16 residues long.

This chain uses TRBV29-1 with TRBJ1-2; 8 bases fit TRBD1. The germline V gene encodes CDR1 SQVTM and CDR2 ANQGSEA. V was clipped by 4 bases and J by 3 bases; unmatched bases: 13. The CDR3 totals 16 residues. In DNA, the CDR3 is TGCAGCGTTGCTGTCTCGACAGGGGCCCCCTACTATGGCTACACCTTC. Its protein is CSVAVSTGAPYYGYTF.

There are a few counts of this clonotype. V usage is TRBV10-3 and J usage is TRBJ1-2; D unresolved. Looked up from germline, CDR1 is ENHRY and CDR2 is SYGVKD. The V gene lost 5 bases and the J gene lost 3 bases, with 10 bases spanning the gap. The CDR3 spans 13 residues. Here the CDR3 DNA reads TGTGCCATCAGTCCGGAGCAAGACTATGGCTACACCTTC. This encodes CAISPEQDYGYTF.

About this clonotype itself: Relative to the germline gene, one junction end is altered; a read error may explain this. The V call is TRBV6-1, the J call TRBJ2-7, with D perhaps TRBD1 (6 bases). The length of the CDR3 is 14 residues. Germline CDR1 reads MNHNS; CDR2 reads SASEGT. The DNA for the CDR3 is TGTGCCAGCAAGGGGGTAGCGCGAAACTACGAGCAGCACTTC. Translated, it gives CASKGVARNYEQHF.

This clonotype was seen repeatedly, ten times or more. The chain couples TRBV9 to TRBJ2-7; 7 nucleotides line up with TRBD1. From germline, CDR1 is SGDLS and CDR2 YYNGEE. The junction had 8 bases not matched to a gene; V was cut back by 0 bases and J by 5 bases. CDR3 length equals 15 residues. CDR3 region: CASSVVPGRGNEQYF. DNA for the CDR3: TGTGCCAGCAGCGTAGTCCCGGGCAGGGGGAACGAGCAGTACTTC.